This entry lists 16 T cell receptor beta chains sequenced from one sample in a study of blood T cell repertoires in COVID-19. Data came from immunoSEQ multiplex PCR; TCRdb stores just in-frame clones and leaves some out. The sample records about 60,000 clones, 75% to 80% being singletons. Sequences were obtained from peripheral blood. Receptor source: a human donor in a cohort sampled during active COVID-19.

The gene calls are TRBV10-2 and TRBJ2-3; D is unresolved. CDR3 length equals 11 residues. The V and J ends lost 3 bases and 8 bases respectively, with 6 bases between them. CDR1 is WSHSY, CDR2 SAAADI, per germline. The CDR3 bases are TGCGCCAGCAGTGACTACGTTACGCAGTATTTT. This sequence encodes CASSDYVTQYF.

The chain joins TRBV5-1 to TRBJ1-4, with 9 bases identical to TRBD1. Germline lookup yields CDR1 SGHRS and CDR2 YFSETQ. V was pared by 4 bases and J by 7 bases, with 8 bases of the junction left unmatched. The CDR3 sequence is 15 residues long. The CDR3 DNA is TGCGCCAGCAGCAGAACAGGGGGCGGCGGTGAAAAACTGTTTTTT. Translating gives CASSRTGGGGEKLFF.

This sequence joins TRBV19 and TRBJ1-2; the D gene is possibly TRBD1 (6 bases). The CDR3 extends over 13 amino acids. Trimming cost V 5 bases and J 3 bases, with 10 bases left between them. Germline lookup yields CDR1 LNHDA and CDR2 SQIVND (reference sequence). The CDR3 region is CASSPYRDYGYTF. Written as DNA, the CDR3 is TGTGCCAGTAGTCCTTACAGGGACTATGGCTACACCTTC.

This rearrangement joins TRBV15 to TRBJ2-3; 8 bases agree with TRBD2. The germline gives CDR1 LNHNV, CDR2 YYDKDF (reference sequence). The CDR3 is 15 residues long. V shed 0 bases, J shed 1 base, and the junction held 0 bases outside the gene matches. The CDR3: CATSRERGGTDTQYF. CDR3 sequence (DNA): TGTGCCACCAGCAGAGAGCGGGGGGGCACAGATACGCAGTATTTT.

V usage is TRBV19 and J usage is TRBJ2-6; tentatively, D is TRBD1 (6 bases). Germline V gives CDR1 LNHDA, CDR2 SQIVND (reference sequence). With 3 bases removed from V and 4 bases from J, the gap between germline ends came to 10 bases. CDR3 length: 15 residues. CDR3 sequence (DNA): TGTGCCAGTAGTATGTGGGGGCCCGGGGCCAACGTCCTGACTTTC. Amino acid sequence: CASSMWGPGANVLTF.

CDR3 residues: CASSVAGMDTGELFF. CDR3 DNA sequence: TGTGCCAGCAGCGTAGCGGGGATGGACACCGGGGAGCTGTTTTTT. The gene calls are TRBV9 and TRBJ2-2, with D perhaps TRBD2 (5 bases). Trimming took off 0 bases at V and 3 bases at J, with 9 bases between the two ends. Germline-derived CDR1 and CDR2 are SGDLS and YYNGEE. This CDR3 is 15 amino acids long.

CDR3 region: CASRPAEGGRKYNEQFF. CDR3 DNA sequence: TGTGCCAGTAGGCCCGCGGAGGGCGGGAGGAAATACAATGAGCAGTTCTTC. This chain links TRBV19 with TRBJ2-1; TRBD2 matches 8 bases. The CDR3 contains 17 residues. Germline CDR1 is LNHDA and CDR2 is SQIVND (reference sequence). The ends lost 6 bases at V and 4 bases at J; junction bases unmatched: 14.

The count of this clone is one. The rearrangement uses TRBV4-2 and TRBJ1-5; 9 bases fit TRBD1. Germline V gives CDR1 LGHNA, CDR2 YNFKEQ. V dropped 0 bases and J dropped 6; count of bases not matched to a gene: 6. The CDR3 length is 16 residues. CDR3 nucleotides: TGTGCCAGCAGCCAAGAACCGGGACAGGGACGTCAGCCCCAGCATTTT. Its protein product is CASSQEPGQGRQPQHF.

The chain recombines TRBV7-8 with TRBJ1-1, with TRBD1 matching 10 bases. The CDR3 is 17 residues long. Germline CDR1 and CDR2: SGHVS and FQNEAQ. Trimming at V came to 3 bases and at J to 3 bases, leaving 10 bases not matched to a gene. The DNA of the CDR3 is TGTGCCAGCAGCTTGAGGGGACAGGGGATAAAGGACACTGAAGCTTTCTTT. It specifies CASSLRGQGIKDTEAFF.

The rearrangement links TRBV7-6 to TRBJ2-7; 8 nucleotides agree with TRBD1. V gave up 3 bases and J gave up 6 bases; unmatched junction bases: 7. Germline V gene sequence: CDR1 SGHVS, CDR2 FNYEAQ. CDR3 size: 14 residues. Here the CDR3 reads CASSLGGTGPEQYF. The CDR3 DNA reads TGTGCCAGCAGCTTGGGCGGGACAGGTCCCGAGCAGTACTTC.

CDR3 coding DNA: TGTGCCATCTCCGCGGACCCCAGGGACTACGAGCAGTACTTC. Protein product: CAISADPRDYEQYF. The V gene is TRBV10-3, the J gene TRBJ2-7, with a weak D call TRBD1 (5 bases). Per germline, CDR1 ENHRY and CDR2 SYGVKD. The CDR3 extends over 14 amino acids. Trimming removed 8 bases at V and 3 bases at J, with 17 bases between.

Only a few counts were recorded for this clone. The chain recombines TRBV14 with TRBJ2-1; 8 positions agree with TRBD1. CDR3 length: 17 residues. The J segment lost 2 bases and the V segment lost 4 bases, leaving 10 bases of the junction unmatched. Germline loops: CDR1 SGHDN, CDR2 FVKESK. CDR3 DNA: TGTGCCAGCAGCCCAGGACAGGGCCGACCCCCCTACAATGAGCAGTTCTTC. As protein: CASSPGQGRPPYNEQFF.

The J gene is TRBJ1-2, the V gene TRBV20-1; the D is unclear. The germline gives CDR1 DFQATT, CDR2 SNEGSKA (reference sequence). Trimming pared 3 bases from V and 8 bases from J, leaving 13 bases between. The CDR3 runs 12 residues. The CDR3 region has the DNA TGCAGTGCTAGTCCCCCCTCGGGAGGCTACACCTTC. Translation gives CSASPPSGGYTF.

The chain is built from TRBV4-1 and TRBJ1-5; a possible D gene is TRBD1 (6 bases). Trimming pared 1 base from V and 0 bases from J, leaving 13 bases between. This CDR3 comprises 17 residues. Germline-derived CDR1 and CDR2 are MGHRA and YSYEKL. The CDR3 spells CASSQGGGSYSNQPQHF. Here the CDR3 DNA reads TGCGCCAGCAGCCAAGGGGGGGGCAGTTATAGCAATCAGCCCCAGCATTTT.

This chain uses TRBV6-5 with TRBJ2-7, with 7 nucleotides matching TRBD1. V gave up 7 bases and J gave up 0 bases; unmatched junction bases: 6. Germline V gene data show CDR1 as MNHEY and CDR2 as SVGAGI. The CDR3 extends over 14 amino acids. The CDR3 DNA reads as TGTGCCAGCACCCGGGACAGCGGCTCCTACGAGCAGTACTTC. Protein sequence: CASTRDSGSYEQYF.

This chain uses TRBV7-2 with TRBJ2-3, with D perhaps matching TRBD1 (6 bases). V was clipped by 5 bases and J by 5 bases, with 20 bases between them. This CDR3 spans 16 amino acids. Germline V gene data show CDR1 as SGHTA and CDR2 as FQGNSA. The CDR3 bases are TGTGCCAGCAGCCTCCAGGGGCTGAGTGGGGTAGATACGCAGTATTTT. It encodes CASSLQGLSGVDTQYF. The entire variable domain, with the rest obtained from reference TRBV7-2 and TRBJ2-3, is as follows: GAGVSQSPSNKVTEKGKDVELRCDPISGHTALYWYRQSLGQGLEFLIYFQGNSAPDKSGLPSDRFSAERTGGSVSTLTIQRTQQEDSAVYLCASSLQGLSGVDTQYFGPGTRLTVL.